This T cell receptor (beta chain) was recorded in a study of cytomegalovirus exposure and HLA in healthy donors. About the research overall: Previous work identified roughly 120 million unique TCR beta sequences from around 200 million T cells.

PCR involved 60 Vbeta and 13 Jbeta primers. Original handling: In a later analysis, 80 million or so unique TCR beta chains included roughly 11 million shared by two or more donors. Method: immunoSEQ multiplex PCR; TCRdb's copy keeps in-frame clones and lacks some. The V and J calls and clone size come from that table; D and trimming were worked out from the DNA. The profile shows 55,000 to 80,000 clones, around 80% of them singletons. Donors were nominally healthy when sampled, though unrecorded immune exposures were likely. The CDR3 contains 15 residues. The V gene lost 5 bases and the J gene lost 0 bases, with 12 bases spanning the gap. The germline gives CDR1 SGHAT, CDR2 FQNNGV.

Sequencing was carried out using PBMCs. The clonotype was recovered from a woman in her forties in good health and CMV-seropositive. The chain carries TRBV11-2 and TRBJ2-3; weak D call: TRBD1 (7 bases). The CDR3 loop reads CASSRGTASTDTQYF. DNA of the CDR3: TGTGCCAGCAGCCGCGGGACAGCTAGCACAGATACGCAGTATTTT.